The TCR beta chain under discussion was sequenced for a study of beta chain features in type 1 diabetes. V dropped 5 bases and J dropped 8; count of bases not matched to a gene: 19. CDR3 size: 20 residues. Germline loops: CDR1 KGHSH, CDR2 LQKENI. Study-wide results and limits: Among all four CD4+ subsets, Type 1 diabetes patients had TCRB CDR3s that were moderately but significantly shorter.

Sequenced material consisted of expressed TCRB transcripts (all of the isolated RNA was reverse transcribed). Repertoires were generated with immunoSEQ multiplex PCR, while TCRdb's copy carries only in-frame clones and drops some. The table records roughly 230,000 clones, 9% to 10% of them present only once. Points on this clone: The antigen is unknown.

This TCR derives from a woman younger than 35 in good health. Sequencing was done on a sample of naive CD4+ T cells from blood. J is TRBJ2-1 and V is TRBV18; 15 bases match TRBD2. The CDR3 protein is CASSLTRTSGGAVKRDEQFF. In DNA, the CDR3 is TGTGCCAGCTCATTGACGAGGACTAGCGGGGGGGCCGTAAAGAGAGATGAGCAGTTCTTC.